This TCR beta chain emerged from a study of T cell changes during pregnancy in multiple sclerosis (dated 2019 in TCRdb). About the investigation overall: Changes in the T cell repertoire over the course of pregnancy were examined in this study in women with multiple sclerosis.

As regards this clone: Its cognate antigen has yet to be identified. The sample holds no much larger clone one base away, and base qualities are not on file.

Looking up the germline V gene (reference sequence) yields CDR1 LNHNV and CDR2 YYDKDF. Unmatched junction bases come to 6, with V trimmed by 5 bases and J by 8 bases. There are 13 amino acids in the CDR3, from cysteine to phenylalanine inclusive. Left in the record is the CDR3 DNA by itself, 39 bases read in frame from the first base. The method behind the library was the immunoSEQ multiplex PCR assay. TCRdb's version of the immuneACCESS table is confined to in-frame rearrangements and falls short of the full clone set. An unresolved V gene accounts for under half of the shortfall where checked; the remainder is of unknown origin. Counted in this sample were under 10,000 clones; 85% to 90% of them appeared once. The biggest ten clones account for 4% to 6.5% of the sample.

This TCR derives from a female donor in good health, enrolled as a control in a pregnancy study. Material: CD8+ T cells from peripheral blood mononuclear cells, obtained in the first trimester of pregnancy. This chain is built from TRBV15 and TRBJ1-2; 9 bases in the middle match TRBD1. The DNA sequence is given as TGTGCCACCAGCCAGGACAGGGGCTGGGGCTACACCTTC. The resulting protein is CATSQDRGWGYTF.